The rows below give T cell receptor beta chains drawn from one sample of a study of cytomegalovirus exposure and HLA in healthy donors. TCRdb's table, derived via immunoSEQ multiplex PCR, lists solely in-frame clones and lacks some. The repertoire holds approximately 150,000 clones, more than 65% seen once, with 4.5% to 5% in the top ten. Sequencing was done on a sample of PBMCs. The source is a man younger than 30 in good health and CMV-seropositive. The CDR3 runs from the conserved cysteine through the conserved F or W. A D gene is named only where the DNA matches it firmly. Expanded clones are given a class, and other clones once, few, many or no size at all.

TRBJ1-1	-	TRBV5-1	-	TGCGCCAGCAGCTGGGGGGACGACACTGAAGCTTTCTTT	CASSWGDDTEAFF
TRBJ2-1	TRBD2	TRBV6-6	few	TGTGCCAGCAATAGGGGACTAGATTACAATGAGCAGTTCTTC	CASNRGLDYNEQFF
TRBJ1-1	-	TRBV6-5	-	TGTGCCAGCAGTTACTCGAGTATTCAGGGGAGCACTGAAGCTTTCTTT	CASSYSSIQGSTEAFF
TRBJ1-1	-	TRBV9	-	TGTGCCAGCAGCGTAGCTCTTTCCCGGACTGAAGCTTTCTTT	CASSVALSRTEAFF
TRBJ2-2	TRBD1	TRBV6-5	-	TGTGCCAGCACTGGTTGGGACAGGGAAACCGGGGAGCTGTTTTTT	CASTGWDRETGELFF
TRBJ2-2	TRBD2	TRBV5-1	-	TGCGCCAGCAGCTTGGCCCAGGTAGCGGGCGGAGGGGAGCTGTTTTTT	CASSLAQVAGGGELFF
TRBJ2-2	-	TRBV10-3	-	TGTGCCATCAGTGAGTCCGGGAGTGGTACCGGGGAGCTGTTTTTT	CAISESGSGTGELFF
TRBJ1-6	TRBD1	TRBV5-1	-	TGCGCCAGCAGCTTTAAACTGGAGGACAGGGTATCACCCCTCCACTTT	CASSFKLEDRVSPLHF
TRBJ2-3	TRBD2	TRBV7-2	-	TGTGCCAGCAGCTTAGGGGTGGGACTATCGGGTACGCAGTATTTT	CASSLGVGLSGTQYF
TRBJ1-3	TRBD1	TRBV30	-	TGTGCCGGGGCCAGGGGGCGCCCGGTCGGAAACACCATATATTTT	CAGARGRPVGNTIYF